This T cell receptor (beta chain) was recorded in a study of Ad26.COV2.S vaccination and SARS-CoV-2 variants. Findings and caveats of the study: Possibly, TCR breadth and depth analyses underestimated total T cell responses.

The table came from immunoSEQ multiplex PCR; TCRdb's copy has only in-frame clones and leaves some out. The data hold fewer than 500,000 clones, with roughly 89% observed a single time. Trimming shortened V by 0 bases and J by 6 bases, and 13 bases separated the two germline ends. The germline V gene encodes CDR1 SGDLS and CDR2 YYNGEE. This CDR3 spans 15 amino acids. In regard to this clone: Its antigen is unidentified.

Treatment in this sample: some 20 received Ad26.COV2.S at low or high dose, single or two shots; 5 received placebo; per-sample allocation not given. Vaccine and placebo recipients were sampled on day 63 after the first injection. The sequence was collected from a person between 18 and 59 years old who received the Ad26.COV2.S COVID-19 vaccine or a placebo. Specimen: peripheral blood, collected in a trial of Ad26.COV2.S vaccine versus placebo. V usage is TRBV9 and J usage is TRBJ1-5; D call uncertain. CDR3 nucleotides: TGTGCCAGCAGCGTAGAAGGGTCCGCGTCTCAGCCCCAGCATTTT. The encoded protein is CASSVEGSASQPQHF.